This T cell receptor (beta chain) was identified during a study of memory CD4+ T cells and cytomegalovirus serostatus. Study details: Healthy Belgian adult donors included about nine CMV-positive and some 23 CMV-negative people. Study-wide findings and caveats: The CMV-associated TCR signature appears largely within the CD4+ memory repertoire.

This table comes from immunoSEQ multiplex PCR, and its TCRdb copy is limited to in-frame clones, with some not included. The sample has 41,000 or so clones; around 79% are singletons. Single viable CD3+CD4+CD8-CD45RO+ cells were sorted as the memory CD4+ T cells. CMV serostatus came from serum IgG against pp150, pp28, p38, p52. Positive selection with CD4 microbeads enriched total CD4+ T cells. Concerning this clone itself: Antigen specificity is unknown.

The CDR3 spans 12 residues. V was cut by 2 bases and J by 15 bases, with 17 bases left in between. Germline V CDR1 and CDR2: GTSNPN, SVGIG (reference sequence). Sequencing input: memory CD4+ T cells from blood. V is TRBV30 and J is TRBJ2-1; D not certain. The receptor was isolated from an adult in good health and CMV-seronegative. CDR3 in DNA: TGTGCCTGGAGTAGAGACCCTCTGAGGCGGTTCTTC. Protein sequence: CAWSRDPLRRFF.